This TCR beta chain was sequenced for a study of blood T cell repertoires in COVID-19. The wider study: Donors in the United States, Italy and Spain gave samples during acute or convalescent COVID-19. The cDNA or gDNA used as material had been derived from T cells, B-cell-depleted T cells, or PBMCs.

Germline V gene data show CDR1 as MNHEY and CDR2 as SVGEGT. The CDR3 spans 12 residues. Deletions cut 2 bases from V and 4 bases from J, with 5 bases between. This clone is a singleton in its sample. In the original workflow: Using reference gene primer amplification, nucleated cell counts were estimated. The repertoire was sequenced with immunoSEQ multiplex PCR; TCRdb's copy has only in-frame clones and lacks some. V and J calls and clone size are copied from that table; D and trimming were computed from the DNA. This table has roughly 250,000 clones, approximately 91% appearing once. The source is a woman aged 40 to 55 with acute COVID-19. What was sequenced was PBMCs or T cells enriched from blood (not recorded which). This rearrangement joins TRBV6-2 or TRBV6-3 to TRBJ1-1; no definite D call. The CDR3 coding sequence is TGTGCCAGCAGTTACCTCCCCACTGAAGCTTTCTTT. Protein sequence: CASSYLPTEAFF.